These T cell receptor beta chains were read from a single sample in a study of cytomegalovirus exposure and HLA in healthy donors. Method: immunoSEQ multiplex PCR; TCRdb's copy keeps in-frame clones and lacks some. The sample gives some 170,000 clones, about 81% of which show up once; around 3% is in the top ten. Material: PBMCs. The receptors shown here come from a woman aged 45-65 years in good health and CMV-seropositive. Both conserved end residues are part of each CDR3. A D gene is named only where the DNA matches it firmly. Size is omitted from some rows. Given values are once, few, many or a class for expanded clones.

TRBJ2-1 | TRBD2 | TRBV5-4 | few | TGTGCCAGCAGCCGGACTAGCGGGGGGGCGAATGAGCAGTTCTTC | CASSRTSGGANEQFF
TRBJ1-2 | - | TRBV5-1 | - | TGCGCCAGCAGCTCGATCGACCGAGGGGGCTACACCTTC | CASSSIDRGGYTF
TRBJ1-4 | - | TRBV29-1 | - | TGCAGCGTTGAAGAGCGGGGACGAGGAAAACTGTTTTTT | CSVEERGRGKLFF
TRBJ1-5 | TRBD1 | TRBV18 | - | TGTGCCAGCTCACCACAGGGACAGGGGTTTAGCAATCAGCCCCAGCATTTT | CASSPQGQGFSNQPQHF
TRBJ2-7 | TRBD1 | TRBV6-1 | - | TGTGCCAGCAGTGGGACCTGGACAGGGTCCTACGAGCAGTACTTC | CASSGTWTGSYEQYF
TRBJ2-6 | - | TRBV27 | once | TGTGCCAGCAGTTCTCTCGGGTCTGGGGCCAACGTCCTGACTTTC | CASSSLGSGANVLTF
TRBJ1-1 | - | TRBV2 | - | TGTGCCAGCAGTGATGCCTGGCCGATGAACACTGAAGCTTTCTTT | CASSDAWPMNTEAFF
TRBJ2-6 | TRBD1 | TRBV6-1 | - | TGTGCCACCCAGGGGGCTAGCTCTGGGGCCAACGTCCTGACTTTC | CATQGASSGANVLTF
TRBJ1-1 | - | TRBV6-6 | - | TGTGCCAGCAGTTACTCTGGGGGCGGGTCTTTCTTT | CASSYSGGGSFF
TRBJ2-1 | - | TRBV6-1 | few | TGTGCCAGCAGTTTCGGGGAGAACTACAATGAGCAGTTCTTC | CASSFGENYNEQFF
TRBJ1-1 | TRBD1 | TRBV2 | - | TGTGCCAGCAACCTACAGGGGGCAAACACTGAAGCTTTCTTT | CASNLQGANTEAFF
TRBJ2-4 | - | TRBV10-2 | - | TGCGCCAGCAGTGAATCTTCGTACATTCAGTACTTC | CASSESSYIQYF
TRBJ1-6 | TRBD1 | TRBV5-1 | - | TGCGCCAGCAGCCCGGGACAGAATAATTCACCCCTCCACTTT | CASSPGQNNSPLHF
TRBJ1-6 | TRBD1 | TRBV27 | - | TGTGCCAGCACCTCGGACAGGGGAAGCTCTTCACCCCTCCACTTT | CASTSDRGSSSPLHF
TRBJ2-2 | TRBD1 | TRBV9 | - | TGTGCCAGCAGCGTCGGGACAGGGATGGGAGCCGGGGAGCTGTTTTTT | CASSVGTGMGAGELFF
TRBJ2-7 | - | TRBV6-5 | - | TGTGCCAGCAGTCGAACAGGAAGTCAGATCTACGAGCAGTACTTC | CASSRTGSQIYEQYF
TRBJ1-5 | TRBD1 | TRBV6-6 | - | TGTGCCAGCAGTTCCTTTTTACAGGGGGGGAATCAGCCCCAGCATTTT | CASSSFLQGGNQPQHF
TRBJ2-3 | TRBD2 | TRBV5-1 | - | TGCGCCAGCAGCCGCCTGGGACTAGCGGGGGGGAATACAGATACGCAGTATTTT | CASSRLGLAGGNTDTQYF
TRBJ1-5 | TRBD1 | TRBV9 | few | TGTGCCAGCAGCGCCACAGGGGGCGGGCAGCCCCAGCATTTT | CASSATGGGQPQHF
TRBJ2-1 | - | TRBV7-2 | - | TGTGCCAGCAGCTTGAGGGGCGGGGGCAGGTATGAGCAGTTCTTC | CASSLRGGGRYEQFF
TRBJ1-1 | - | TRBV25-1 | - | TGTGCCAGCAGTGAACTAAGTGAAGCTTTCTTT | CASSELSEAFF
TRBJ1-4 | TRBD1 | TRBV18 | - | TGTGCCAGCTCACCACTGCAGGGGGGTGAAAAACTGTTTTTT | CASSPLQGGEKLFF
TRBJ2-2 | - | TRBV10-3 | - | TGTGCCATCAGTGAACGGCAGGAACCCGGGGAGCTGTTTTTT | CAISERQEPGELFF
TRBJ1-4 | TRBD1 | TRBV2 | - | TGTGCCAGCAGGCCTCGACAGGGGTCGACTGAAAAACTGTTTTTT | CASRPRQGSTEKLFF
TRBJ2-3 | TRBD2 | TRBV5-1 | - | TGCGCCAGCAGCCGCGGGACTAGCGGGAGCACTAGCACAGATACGCAGTATTTT | CASSRGTSGSTSTDTQYF
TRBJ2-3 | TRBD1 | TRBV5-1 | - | TGCGCCAGCAGCTTAGACAGGGTAACAGATACGCAGTATTTT | CASSLDRVTDTQYF
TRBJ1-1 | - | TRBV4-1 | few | TGCGCCAGCAGCCAGCCGAAGACAGTGAACACTGAAGCTTTCTTT | CASSQPKTVNTEAFF
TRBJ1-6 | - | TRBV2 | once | TGTGCCAGCAGTGAAGTGGCAGGGAATTCACCCCTCCACTTT | CASSEVAGNSPLHF
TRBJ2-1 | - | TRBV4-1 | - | TGCGCCAGCAGCTACGACAGGTTACTATGGACGAATGAGCAGTTCTTC | CASSYDRLLWTNEQFF
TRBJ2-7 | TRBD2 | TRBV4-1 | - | TGCGCCAGCAGCCTATTGACTAGCGGGTACGAGCAGTACTTC | CASSLLTSGYEQYF
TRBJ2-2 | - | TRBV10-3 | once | TGTGCCATCAGTGAGGGAGGTGACAGGTTCGGCGGGGAGCTGTTTTTT | CAISEGGDRFGGELFF
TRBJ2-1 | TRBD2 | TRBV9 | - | TGTGCCAGCAGCCCCCGCGGGGGGAGCTCCTACAATGAGCAGTTCTTC | CASSPRGGSSYNEQFF
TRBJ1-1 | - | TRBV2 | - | TGTGCCAGCAGGGTGGGGTGGGTAGCGGGCACTGAAGCTTTCTTT | CASRVGWVAGTEAFF
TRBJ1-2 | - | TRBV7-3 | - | TGTGCCAGCAGCGTAAACGCAGCGAACTATGGCTACACCTTC | CASSVNAANYGYTF
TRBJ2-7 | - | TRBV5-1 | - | TGCGCCAGCAGCTTGCTAACGGGGAGCTCCTACGAGCAGTACTTC | CASSLLTGSSYEQYF
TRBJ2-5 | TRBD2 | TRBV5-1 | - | TGCGCCAGCAGCTTAGGTCCGAGCGGGGGGGCCTCAGAGACCCAGTACTTC | CASSLGPSGGASETQYF
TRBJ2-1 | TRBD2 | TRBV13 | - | TGTGCCAGCAGCTCCTGGACTAGCGGGGGTAATAATGAGCAGTTCTTC | CASSSWTSGGNNEQFF
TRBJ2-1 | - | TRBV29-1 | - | TGCAGCGCTGGTCCCCAACTCGTGAGTGAGCAGTTCTTC | CSAGPQLVSEQFF
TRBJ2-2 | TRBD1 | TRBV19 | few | TGTGCCAGTAGTATAGCACAGGGGGCAATTGGGGAGCTGTTTTTT | CASSIAQGAIGELFF
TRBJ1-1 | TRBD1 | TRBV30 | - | TGTGCCTGGGAGGGGACAGGGCCAAATGGGTATGCTTTCTTT | CAWEGTGPNGYAFF
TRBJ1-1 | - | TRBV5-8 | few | TGTGCCAGCAGCTTGAGACAGATAGTGAACACTGAAGCTTTCTTT | CASSLRQIVNTEAFF
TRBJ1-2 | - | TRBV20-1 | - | TGCAGTGCTTTCGACAGATATGGCTACACCTTC | CSAFDRYGYTF
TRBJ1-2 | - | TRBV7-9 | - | TGTGCCAGCACCGAACTAGCTAACTATGGCTACACCTTC | CASTELANYGYTF
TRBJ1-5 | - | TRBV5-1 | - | TGCGCCAGCAGCTTGGTGGCAGGGTTTGATCAGCCCCAGCATTTT | CASSLVAGFDQPQHF
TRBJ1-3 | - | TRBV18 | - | TGTGCCAGCTCACAAAGCGGGTTCTCTGGAAACACCATATATTTT | CASSQSGFSGNTIYF
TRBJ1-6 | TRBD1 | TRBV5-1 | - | TGCGCCAGCAGCCGGACAGGGGTCGATAATTCACCCCTCCACTTT | CASSRTGVDNSPLHF